One sample yielded the 13 T cell receptor beta chains listed below, sequenced in a study of tumor-infiltrating lymphocytes in oesophageal squamous cell carcinoma. MiXCR, run by TCRdb on the PCR reads, gives a single entry per CDR3 protein. Of under 15,000 distinct CDR3 sequences listed, 45% to 60% are singletons. The sequencing input was blood. These receptors came from a female donor with esophageal squamous cell carcinoma.

This clonotype was observed many times. The chain recombines TRBV5-5 with TRBJ2-2; TRBD2 matches 7 bases. J lost 0 bases, V lost 1 base, and 6 bases had no gene match. The CDR3 length is 17 residues. CDR1 and CDR2 (germline): SGHKS, YYEKEE (reference sequence). The CDR3 DNA is TGTGCCAGCAGCTTGCTGGGACTAACCTCGAACACCGGGGAGCTGTTTTTT. This gives the protein CASSLLGLTSNTGELFF.

This clonotype was counted at least ten times. The chain employs TRBV15 and TRBJ2-3; 8 bases fit TRBD2. J gave up 4 bases and V 3 bases, and 6 bases lay outside the gene matches. This CDR3 contains 15 residues. From germline, CDR1 is LNHNV and CDR2 YYDKDF (reference sequence). The chain's CDR3 is CATSRRSGSSDTQYF. In DNA form, the CDR3 reads TGTGCCACCAGCAGGCGAAGCGGGAGCTCAGATACGCAGTATTTT.

CDR3 bases: TGTGCCAGCAGCTCGATGCTTACAGCCTACAATGAGCAGTACTTC. Its translation: CASSSMLTAYNEQYF. V is TRBV7-2 and J is TRBJ2-7; D call uncertain. Per germline, CDR1 SGHTA and CDR2 FQGNSA. V was clipped by 4 bases and J by 7 bases, with 20 bases between them. The CDR3 is 15 amino acids.

To note about this clonotype: A single base separates this from a much larger clone, so it may be a read error. The rearrangement joins TRBV7-2 to TRBJ2-5; the match to TRBD2 covers 8 bases. V lost 5 bases to trimming and J lost 11 bases; unmatched junction nucleotides: 13. Germline lookup yields CDR1 SGHTA and CDR2 FQGNSA. The CDR3 consists of 14 residues. The CDR3 is CASSLQAGANEQYF. CDR3 bases: TGTGCCAGCAGCCTCCAAGCGGGGGCCAATGAGCAGTACTTC.

The chain recombines TRBV27 with TRBJ2-7; 8 bases fit TRBD1. The junction had 8 bases not matched to a gene; V was cut back by 5 bases and J by 5 bases. This CDR3 region has 14 residues. Germline V CDR1 and CDR2: MNHEY, SMNVEV (reference sequence). For the CDR3, the DNA is TGTGCCAGCAGTCGCTGGACAGGGCGGGACGAGCAGTACTTC. Its protein product is CASSRWTGRDEQYF.

The chain is built from TRBV7-2 and TRBJ2-3, with D tentatively TRBD1 (5 bases). The last part of the DNA fits TRBJ2-1 better; the J call may be wrong. Per germline, CDR1 SGHTA and CDR2 FQGNSA. The CDR3 is 12 amino acids. CDR3 loop: CASSDWGGEQFF. The CDR3 DNA reads as TGTGCCAGCAGCGATTGGGGCGGTGAGCAGTTCTTC.

This clonotype was seen ten or more times. This chain uses TRBV5-1 with TRBJ2-5; possible D gene TRBD1, 6 bases. The CDR3 covers 15 residues. The V gene's germline CDR1 is SGHRS and CDR2 YFSETQ. Trimming stripped 4 bases from V and 3 bases from J, with 16 bases between. DNA for the CDR3: TGCGCCAGCAGCGCTACCGGGACAACTAAAGAGACCCAGTACTTC. Encoded protein: CASSATGTTKETQYF.

J is TRBJ2-5 and V is TRBV7-3, with D possibly being TRBD1 (5 bases). V lost 3 bases and J 14 bases, leaving 19 bases between the germline ends. This CDR3 region has 13 residues. Germline V CDR1 and CDR2: SGHTA, FQGTGA. This chain's CDR3 is CASSLDTGNEHYF. The DNA for the CDR3 is TGTGCCAGCAGCTTGGACACGGGCAATGAGCACTACTTC.

Regarding this clonotype: This may stem from a read error, because a much larger clone lies one nucleotide away. The rearrangement links TRBV2 to TRBJ2-7; 12 bases are a match to TRBD2. The better agreement between TRBJ2-1 and the DNA end casts doubt on the J call. Germline CDR1 and CDR2: SNHLY and FYNNEI. This CDR3 spans 15 amino acids. The CDR3 loop reads CASRVTSGSQETQFF. In DNA, the CDR3 is TGTGCCAGCAGGGTGACTAGCGGGAGCCAAGAGACCCAGTTCTTC.

V and J are TRBV11-3 and TRBJ2-3; TRBD2 might be the D (5 bases). The V and J ends lost 1 base and 14 bases respectively, with 22 bases between them. This CDR3 is built from 15 residues. From germline, CDR1 is SGHNT and CDR2 YENEEA. DNA for the CDR3: TGTGCCAGCAGCTTAGGAGCAGGCAGGATCGGGGAGCTGTATTTT. Protein: CASSLGAGRIGELYF.

With respect to this clonotype: Since no conserved phenylalanine or tryptophan closes the CDR3, a read error is the likely cause. No DNA is shown, since the ends of the CDR3 on it are uncertain; the CDR3 is the one TCRdb lists. The chain uses TRBV7-2 and TRBJ2-6; TRBD2 is taken as the D call from the table, unchecked against the DNA. Looked up from germline, CDR1 is SGHTA and CDR2 is FQGNSA. The CDR3 is 19 amino acids long, termini counted. The CDR3: CASSNPGLAGFDNIQYFGA.

By sample fraction, this clonotype is medium-sized. The V and J genes are TRBV6-1 and TRBJ1-1; D unclear. V lost 9 bases to trimming and J lost 3 bases, with 17 bases between them. Germline V gives CDR1 MNHNS, CDR2 SASEGT. This CDR3 spans 14 amino acids. As DNA, the CDR3 is TGTGCCAGTCGCTCGCGGGGTGGGTACACTGAAGCTTTCTTT. This translates into CASRSRGGYTEAFF.

This chain's CDR3 is CASSVLGRFAYNEQFF. Written as DNA, the CDR3 is TGTGCCAGCAGTGTTTTAGGGAGATTTGCCTACAATGAGCAGTTCTTC. The chain joins TRBV2 to TRBJ2-5, with D possibly being TRBD2 (5 bases). The J call may be faulty, since TRBJ2-1 better matches the DNA end. Germline-derived CDR1 and CDR2 are SNHLY and FYNNEI. The CDR3 runs to 16 residues.